Listed below are T cell receptor beta chains from one sample, sequenced in a study of long-term antiretroviral therapy in people with HIV. Clones were sequenced by immunoSEQ multiplex PCR, and TCRdb holds only the in-frame ones, with some missing. The sample consists of about 24,000 clones, over 65% of them appearing once. The sample in question was unsorted PBMCs, obtained 4.4 years after starting antiretroviral therapy. The source is a man aged 25-45 years with HIV. The CDR3 runs from the conserved cysteine through the conserved F or W. D genes are given only for firm matches. Size is omitted from some rows. Given values are once, few, many or a class for expanded clones.

CDR3 length: 12
D gene: TRBD1
clone size: NA
J gene: TRBJ2-7
V gene: TRBV7-9
CDR3 protein: CASSPGQREQYF
CDR3 DNA: TGTGCCAGCAGCCCGGGACAGAGGGAGCAGTACTTC

CDR3 length: 14
D gene: NA
clone size: NA
J gene: TRBJ1-2
V gene: TRBV6-5
CDR3 protein: CASTPRVPNYGYTF
CDR3 DNA: TGTGCCAGTACCCCCCGGGTCCCTAACTATGGCTACACCTTC

CDR3 length: 13
D gene: NA
clone size: once
J gene: TRBJ2-3
V gene: TRBV28
CDR3 protein: CASSLVGADTQYF
CDR3 DNA: TGTGCCAGCAGTTTAGTGGGTGCAGATACGCAGTATTTT

CDR3 length: 15
D gene: TRBD1
clone size: NA
J gene: TRBJ2-1
V gene: TRBV11-2
CDR3 protein: CASSRTPGQNNEQFF
CDR3 DNA: TGTGCCAGCAGCCGCACCCCGGGACAGAACAATGAGCAGTTCTTC

CDR3 length: 12
D gene: TRBD1
clone size: NA
J gene: TRBJ1-4
V gene: TRBV29-1
CDR3 protein: CSATGYNEKLFF
CDR3 DNA: TGCAGCGCGACAGGGTATAATGAAAAACTGTTTTTT

CDR3 length: 12
D gene: NA
clone size: once
J gene: TRBJ1-2
V gene: TRBV29-1
CDR3 protein: CSVEGGASSYTF
CDR3 DNA: TGCAGCGTTGAAGGGGGCGCCTCCTCCTACACCTTC

CDR3 length: 20
D gene: TRBD1
clone size: NA
J gene: TRBJ2-2
V gene: TRBV28
CDR3 protein: CASSFPSTGTDRTNTGELFF
CDR3 DNA: TGTGCCAGCAGTTTTCCTTCGACAGGGACAGATCGAACGAACACCGGGGAGCTGTTTTTT

CDR3 length: 15
D gene: NA
clone size: NA
J gene: TRBJ2-5
V gene: TRBV7-9
CDR3 protein: CASSSPGLTQETQYF
CDR3 DNA: TGTGCCAGCAGCTCGCCGGGACTGACCCAAGAGACCCAGTACTTC

CDR3 length: 13
D gene: TRBD1
clone size: NA
J gene: TRBJ1-2
V gene: TRBV28
CDR3 protein: CASRQQGAGGYTF
CDR3 DNA: TGTGCCAGCAGGCAACAGGGGGCGGGTGGCTACACCTTC

CDR3 length: 15
D gene: TRBD1
clone size: NA
J gene: TRBJ2-2
V gene: TRBV5-1
CDR3 protein: CASSLAQGGTGELFF
CDR3 DNA: TGCGCCAGCAGCTTGGCACAGGGGGGCACCGGGGAGCTGTTTTTT

CDR3 length: 14
D gene: NA
clone size: NA
J gene: TRBJ1-2
V gene: TRBV11-2
CDR3 protein: CASSLAEQIYGYTF
CDR3 DNA: TGTGCCAGCAGCTTGGCGGAGCAGATCTATGGCTACACCTTC

CDR3 length: 15
D gene: TRBD1
clone size: NA
J gene: TRBJ2-5
V gene: TRBV6-1
CDR3 protein: CASSTPQGARETQYF
CDR3 DNA: TGTGCCAGCAGTACCCCTCAGGGGGCTCGAGAGACCCAGTACTTC

CDR3 length: 13
D gene: TRBD1
clone size: NA
J gene: TRBJ1-6
V gene: TRBV29-1
CDR3 protein: CSVLDRDNSPLHF
CDR3 DNA: TGCAGCGTTTTAGACAGGGACAATTCACCCCTCCACTTT

CDR3 length: 12
D gene: NA
clone size: NA
J gene: TRBJ2-1
V gene: TRBV19
CDR3 protein: CASSIGGNEQFF
CDR3 DNA: TGTGCCAGTAGTATAGGTGGAAATGAGCAGTTCTTC

CDR3 length: 16
D gene: NA
clone size: NA
J gene: TRBJ2-2
V gene: TRBV7-9
CDR3 protein: CASSFVRPRGTGELFF
CDR3 DNA: TGTGCCAGCAGCTTTGTCCGGCCTCGAGGCACCGGGGAGCTGTTTTTT

CDR3 length: 11
D gene: NA
clone size: NA
J gene: TRBJ2-1
V gene: TRBV6-1
CDR3 protein: CASDSYNEQFF
CDR3 DNA: TGTGCCAGCGACTCCTACAATGAGCAGTTCTTC

CDR3 length: 14
D gene: NA
clone size: NA
J gene: TRBJ1-4
V gene: TRBV7-2
CDR3 protein: CASSSLGGLEKLFF
CDR3 DNA: TGTGCCAGCAGCTCGCTGGGGGGATTAGAAAAACTGTTTTTT

CDR3 length: 13
D gene: NA
clone size: NA
J gene: TRBJ1-1
V gene: TRBV7-4
CDR3 protein: CASSLPMGAEAFF
CDR3 DNA: TGTGCCAGCAGCTTACCCATGGGGGCTGAAGCTTTCTTT

CDR3 length: 13
D gene: NA
clone size: NA
J gene: TRBJ1-1
V gene: TRBV27
CDR3 protein: CASSLMGISEAFF
CDR3 DNA: TGTGCCAGCAGTTTAATGGGCATCTCTGAAGCTTTCTTT

CDR3 length: 11
D gene: NA
clone size: NA
J gene: TRBJ1-1
V gene: TRBV6-6
CDR3 protein: CASNVNTEAFF
CDR3 DNA: TGTGCCAGCAACGTGAACACTGAAGCTTTCTTT

CDR3 length: 17
D gene: TRBD2
clone size: NA
J gene: TRBJ2-7
V gene: TRBV7-2
CDR3 protein: CASSLGGTSGMSYEQYF
CDR3 DNA: TGTGCCAGCAGCTTAGGGGGGACTAGCGGGATGTCCTACGAGCAGTACTTC

CDR3 length: 15
D gene: TRBD1
clone size: NA
J gene: TRBJ1-2
V gene: TRBV6-1
CDR3 protein: CASSDRTGGWYGYTF
CDR3 DNA: TGTGCCAGCAGTGATCGGACAGGGGGCTGGTATGGCTACACCTTC

CDR3 length: 15
D gene: NA
clone size: NA
J gene: TRBJ2-7
V gene: TRBV19
CDR3 protein: CASSISSASSYEQYF
CDR3 DNA: TGTGCCAGTAGTATAAGCAGTGCTAGCTCCTACGAGCAGTACTTC

CDR3 length: 14
D gene: TRBD1
clone size: few
J gene: TRBJ2-7
V gene: TRBV12-5
CDR3 protein: CASGPDRGRYEQYF
CDR3 DNA: TGTGCTAGTGGCCCAGACAGGGGGAGATACGAGCAGTACTTC

CDR3 length: 15
D gene: NA
clone size: few
J gene: TRBJ1-1
V gene: TRBV19
CDR3 protein: CASSKGLMVNTEAFF
CDR3 DNA: TGTGCCAGTAGTAAAGGGCTGATGGTGAACACTGAAGCTTTCTTT

CDR3 length: 14
D gene: NA
clone size: NA
J gene: TRBJ2-5
V gene: TRBV11-2
CDR3 protein: CASSLVGYQETQYF
CDR3 DNA: TGTGCCAGCAGCTTAGTGGGTTATCAAGAGACCCAGTACTTC

CDR3 length: 13
D gene: NA
clone size: NA
J gene: TRBJ2-1
V gene: TRBV2
CDR3 protein: CASNLASYNEQFF
CDR3 DNA: TGTGCCAGCAATCTAGCGTCTTACAATGAGCAGTTCTTC

CDR3 length: 14
D gene: NA
clone size: NA
J gene: TRBJ2-7
V gene: TRBV6-5
CDR3 protein: CASSYSGQSYEQYF
CDR3 DNA: TGTGCCAGCAGTTACTCGGGACAATCCTACGAGCAGTACTTC

CDR3 length: 16
D gene: TRBD1
clone size: NA
J gene: TRBJ1-4
V gene: TRBV5-1
CDR3 protein: CASSGTGTGVNEKLFF
CDR3 DNA: TGCGCCAGCAGCGGGACCGGGACAGGGGTTAATGAAAAACTGTTTTTT

CDR3 length: 13
D gene: NA
clone size: NA
J gene: TRBJ1-1
V gene: TRBV28
CDR3 protein: CASSASGGNEAFF
CDR3 DNA: TGTGCCAGCAGTGCCTCGGGGGGCAATGAAGCTTTCTTT

CDR3 length: 17
D gene: TRBD1
clone size: NA
J gene: TRBJ2-1
V gene: TRBV19
CDR3 protein: CASSRSGTGGSYNEQFF
CDR3 DNA: TGTGCCAGTAGCCGATCGGGGACAGGGGGCTCCTACAATGAGCAGTTCTTC

CDR3 length: 17
D gene: NA
clone size: few
J gene: TRBJ1-1
V gene: TRBV4-3
CDR3 protein: CASSQDVGFEGNTEAFF
CDR3 DNA: TGCGCCAGCAGCCAAGATGTTGGGTTCGAGGGTAACACTGAAGCTTTCTTT

CDR3 length: 14
D gene: TRBD2
clone size: once
J gene: TRBJ2-7
V gene: TRBV6-5
CDR3 protein: CASSVAGGPYEQYF
CDR3 DNA: TGTGCCAGCAGCGTAGCGGGAGGGCCCTACGAGCAGTACTTC

CDR3 length: 14
D gene: TRBD2
clone size: NA
J gene: TRBJ2-7
V gene: TRBV28
CDR3 protein: CASSLSGRTYEQYF
CDR3 DNA: TGTGCCAGCAGTCTAAGCGGGAGAACCTACGAGCAGTACTTC

CDR3 length: 17
D gene: TRBD2
clone size: NA
J gene: TRBJ2-1
V gene: TRBV18
CDR3 protein: CASSPRLAGPSYNEQFF
CDR3 DNA: TGTGCCAGCTCACCCCGACTAGCGGGACCCTCCTACAATGAGCAGTTCTTC

CDR3 length: 17
D gene: TRBD1
clone size: NA
J gene: TRBJ1-4
V gene: TRBV5-6
CDR3 protein: CASSPGQGDWDNEKLFF
CDR3 DNA: TGTGCCAGCAGCCCAGGACAGGGGGACTGGGATAATGAAAAACTGTTTTTT

CDR3 length: 15
D gene: TRBD1
clone size: few
J gene: TRBJ1-1
V gene: TRBV9
CDR3 protein: CASSVLQGAGTEAFF
CDR3 DNA: TGTGCCAGCAGCGTGCTCCAGGGGGCCGGCACTGAAGCTTTCTTT

CDR3 length: 11
D gene: NA
clone size: NA
J gene: TRBJ2-1
V gene: TRBV27
CDR3 protein: CASSAYNEQFF
CDR3 DNA: TGTGCCAGCAGCGCCTACAATGAGCAGTTCTTC

CDR3 length: 15
D gene: NA
clone size: NA
J gene: TRBJ2-7
V gene: TRBV13
CDR3 protein: CASSLGVSGDYEQYF
CDR3 DNA: TGTGCCAGCAGCTTAGGGGTCTCGGGAGACTACGAGCAGTACTTC

CDR3 length: 15
D gene: NA
clone size: NA
J gene: TRBJ2-4
V gene: TRBV5-1
CDR3 protein: CASSINAEGGNIQYF
CDR3 DNA: TGCGCCAGCAGCATAAATGCCGAGGGGGGAAACATTCAGTACTTC

CDR3 length: 16
D gene: NA
clone size: NA
J gene: TRBJ2-7
V gene: TRBV27
CDR3 protein: CASSLSRGILSHEQYF
CDR3 DNA: TGTGCCAGCAGTTTATCTCGGGGAATCCTCTCCCACGAGCAGTACTTC

CDR3 length: 16
D gene: NA
clone size: NA
J gene: TRBJ1-4
V gene: TRBV27
CDR3 protein: CASSLMAGRTNEKLFF
CDR3 DNA: TGTGCCAGCAGTCTTATGGCGGGACGGACTAATGAAAAACTGTTTTTT

CDR3 length: 14
D gene: NA
clone size: NA
J gene: TRBJ1-2
V gene: TRBV29-1
CDR3 protein: CSVDCRYANYGYTF
CDR3 DNA: TGCAGCGTTGATTGCCGCTATGCTAACTATGGCTACACCTTC

CDR3 length: 16
D gene: NA
clone size: few
J gene: TRBJ1-2
V gene: TRBV6-4
CDR3 protein: CASSDSMDIPLAGYTF
CDR3 DNA: TGTGCCAGCAGTGACTCGATGGACATTCCCCTGGCAGGCTACACCTTC

CDR3 length: 15
D gene: NA
clone size: NA
J gene: TRBJ2-7
V gene: TRBV4-1
CDR3 protein: CASSQADTRAGEQYF
CDR3 DNA: TGCGCCAGCAGCCAAGCGGACACCCGGGCTGGGGAGCAGTACTTC

CDR3 length: 13
D gene: NA
clone size: NA
J gene: TRBJ2-7
V gene: TRBV19
CDR3 protein: CASNTGPLDEQYF
CDR3 DNA: TGTGCCAGTAATACCGGGCCGCTAGACGAGCAGTACTTC

CDR3 length: 15
D gene: NA
clone size: NA
J gene: TRBJ1-1
V gene: TRBV4-3
CDR3 protein: CASSQDSSMNTEAFF
CDR3 DNA: TGCGCCAGCAGCCAAGATTCCAGCATGAACACTGAAGCTTTCTTT

CDR3 length: 15
D gene: TRBD2
clone size: once
J gene: TRBJ2-3
V gene: TRBV27
CDR3 protein: CASSFSGARGDTQYF
CDR3 DNA: TGTGCCAGCAGTTTTAGCGGGGCCCGGGGAGATACGCAGTATTTT

CDR3 length: 13
D gene: NA
clone size: NA
J gene: TRBJ1-1
V gene: TRBV11-2
CDR3 protein: CATSLGWNTEAFF
CDR3 DNA: TGTGCCACCTCGCTGGGCTGGAACACTGAAGCTTTCTTT

CDR3 length: 17
D gene: TRBD1
clone size: medium-sized
J gene: TRBJ2-7
V gene: TRBV14
CDR3 protein: CASSQHPRTGRTYEQYF
CDR3 DNA: TGTGCCAGCAGCCAACACCCCAGGACAGGTCGGACCTACGAGCAGTACTTC

CDR3 length: 15
D gene: NA
clone size: once
J gene: TRBJ2-7
V gene: TRBV14
CDR3 protein: CASNEVGQTNREQYF
CDR3 DNA: TGTGCCAGCAACGAGGTAGGGCAGACTAATCGCGAGCAGTACTTC

CDR3 length: 14
D gene: TRBD2
clone size: NA
J gene: TRBJ2-1
V gene: TRBV19
CDR3 protein: CASNRASGYNEQFF
CDR3 DNA: TGTGCCAGTAATCGGGCTAGCGGTTACAATGAGCAGTTCTTC